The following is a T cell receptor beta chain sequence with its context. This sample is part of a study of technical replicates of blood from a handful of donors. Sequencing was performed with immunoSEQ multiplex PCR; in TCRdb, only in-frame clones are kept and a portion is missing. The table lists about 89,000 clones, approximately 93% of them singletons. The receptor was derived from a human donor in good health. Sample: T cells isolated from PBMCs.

The CDR3 region is CASSWTGVNQPQHF. The CDR3 DNA reads as TGTGCCAGCAGTTGGACAGGGGTCAATCAGCCCCAGCATTTT. The chain carries TRBV6-6 and TRBJ1-5, with TRBD1 identical over 9 bases. The junction had 1 base not matched to a gene; V was cut back by 4 bases and J by 3 bases. Germline V gives CDR1 MNHNY, CDR2 SVGAGI (reference sequence). The CDR3 runs 14 residues.